The next 17 T cell receptor beta chains were all read from a single sample in a study of blood T cell repertoires in COVID-19. Assay: immunoSEQ multiplex PCR; the TCRdb copy retains only in-frame clones and omits some. The data contain under 45,000 clones, about 86% of them singletons. The sequenced material came from peripheral blood. The receptors come from a man aged 35 to 55 with active COVID-19.

CDR3 sequence: CASSQDLGTTEQFF. The CDR3 DNA sequence: TGCGCCAGCAGCCAAGATCTTGGGACAACAGAGCAGTTCTTC. This chain joins TRBV4-1 and TRBJ2-1, with D possibly being TRBD1 (6 bases). This CDR3 has 14 amino acids. V dropped 0 bases and J dropped 10 bases, with 13 bases sitting between them. The germline gives CDR1 MGHRA, CDR2 YSYEKL.

The chain is built from TRBV10-3 and TRBJ2-3; D gene unclear. CDR3 length equals 15 residues. Trimming took 4 bases from V and 4 from J, leaving 15 bases between them. Looked up from germline, CDR1 is ENHRY and CDR2 is SYGVKD. CDR3 loop: CAISGASKLPDTQYF. CDR3 DNA: TGTGCCATCAGTGGGGCGTCGAAGCTTCCAGATACGCAGTATTTT.

The V and J genes are TRBV10-1 and TRBJ1-1; 9 nucleotides line up with TRBD1. Germline values: CDR1 WNHNN, CDR2 SYGVQD (reference sequence). The CDR3 extends over 14 amino acids. V lost 5 bases and J lost 7; bases outside the gene matches: 8. The CDR3 DNA sequence: TGCGCCAGCAGTCGGGACCTGGACAGGGGTGAAGCTTTCTTT. This translates into CASSRDLDRGEAFF.

A word on this clone: The same CDR3 also results from other DNA sequences found in this sample. The V call is TRBV7-8, the J call TRBJ2-7, with TRBD2 as a possible D gene (5 bases). Germline V gene data show CDR1 as SGHVS and CDR2 as FQNEAQ. V lost 1 base and J lost 0, with 10 bases in between. The CDR3 spans 15 residues. CDR3 loop: CASSLGGRGSYEQYF. CDR3 nucleotides: TGTGCCAGCAGCTTAGGTGGGAGAGGCTCCTACGAGCAGTACTTC.

J is TRBJ2-2 and V is TRBV9; the D is unclear. The CDR3 has 13 amino acids. Germline V gives CDR1 SGDLS, CDR2 YYNGEE. Trimming shortened V by 1 base and J by 5 bases, and 6 bases separated the two germline ends. The chain's CDR3 is CASSVMSTGELFF. CDR3 DNA: TGTGCCAGCAGCGTAATGTCGACCGGGGAGCTGTTTTTT.

The chain uses TRBV27 and TRBJ2-1, with a possible D match to TRBD2 (6 bases). The CDR3 consists of 13 residues. From germline, CDR1 is MNHEY and CDR2 SMNVEV (reference sequence). Deletions cut 5 bases from V and 8 bases from J, with 13 bases between. CDR3 amino acids: CASSLTRLDEQFF. The CDR3, as DNA: TGTGCCAGCAGTCTGACTAGATTAGATGAGCAGTTCTTC.

The J gene is TRBJ1-5, the V gene TRBV5-1; 9 bases agree with TRBD1. The CDR3 consists of 15 residues. Germline V lookup: CDR1 SGHRS, CDR2 YFSETQ. V shed 1 base, J shed 2 bases, and the junction held 1 base outside the gene matches. The chain's CDR3 is CASSLWTGGNQPQHF. The CDR3 bases are TGCGCCAGCAGCTTGTGGACAGGGGGCAATCAGCCCCAGCATTTT.

The chain carries TRBV10-3 and TRBJ2-7; 8 positions agree with TRBD2. Germline V gene sequence: CDR1 ENHRY, CDR2 SYGVKD. This CDR3 has 14 residues. J gave up 0 bases and V 6 bases, and 4 bases lay outside the gene matches. CDR3 in amino acids: CAIRTGTSSYEQYF. The CDR3 nucleotides are TGTGCCATCAGGACCGGGACTAGCTCCTACGAGCAGTACTTC.

V is TRBV15 and J is TRBJ1-1, with D perhaps matching TRBD1 (6 bases). Deletions cut 5 bases from V and 5 bases from J, with 18 bases between. CDR1 is LNHNV, CDR2 YYDKDF, per germline (reference sequence). The CDR3 contains 15 residues. CDR3 coding DNA: TGTGCCACCAGCGGGTTGTCGCCTAGGGGGACTGAAGCTTTCTTT. Encoded protein: CATSGLSPRGTEAFF.

J is TRBJ1-1 and V is TRBV29-1, with D perhaps TRBD1 (5 bases). CDR1 and CDR2 (germline): SQVTM, ANQGSEA. V was clipped by 7 bases and J by 3 bases, with 15 bases between them. The CDR3 consists of 13 residues. CDR3 bases: TGCAGCGCCCGCAACACAGGCTACACTGAAGCTTTCTTT. Protein product: CSARNTGYTEAFF.

This clone occurred once. The chain is built from TRBV27 and TRBJ2-1; 9 nucleotides agree with TRBD2. Germline assignment: CDR1 MNHEY and CDR2 SMNVEV (reference sequence). CDR3 size: 16 residues. The trim removed 2 bases at V and 4 bases at J, leaving 6 bases unmatched. The CDR3 loop is CASSLLSGRRYNEQFF. The CDR3 region has the DNA TGTGCCAGCAGTTTACTCAGCGGGAGGAGGTACAATGAGCAGTTCTTC.

J is TRBJ2-7 and V is TRBV4-1; D ambiguous. Trimming removed 0 bases at V and 3 bases at J, with 12 bases between. CDR3 size: 15 residues. Germline values: CDR1 MGHRA, CDR2 YSYEKL. CDR3 in DNA: TGCGCCAGCAGCCAAGACTCGCGTTCTGGCTACGAGCAGTACTTC. Its protein product is CASSQDSRSGYEQYF.

This rearrangement joins TRBV4-1 to TRBJ2-7; 9 bases map to TRBD1. This CDR3 region has 13 residues. Germline V CDR1 and CDR2: MGHRA, YSYEKL. V lost 2 bases to trimming and J lost 5 bases; unmatched junction nucleotides: 1. The CDR3 loop is CASSQRTGDEQYF. DNA for the CDR3: TGCGCCAGCAGCCAACGGACAGGGGACGAGCAGTACTTC.

The chain couples TRBV6-5 to TRBJ2-3, with a tentative D call TRBD1 (5 bases). Trimming took off 6 bases at V and 1 base at J, with 11 bases between the two ends. The length of the CDR3 is 14 residues. The germline V gene has CDR1 MNHEY and CDR2 SVGAGI. Here the CDR3 DNA reads TGTGCCAGCAGAGGGCTAGGGGGCACAGATACGCAGTATTTT. Encoded protein: CASRGLGGTDTQYF.

This chain uses TRBV2 with TRBJ1-6; D might be TRBD1 (5 bases). The germline CDR1 and CDR2 sequences are SNHLY and FYNNEI. This CDR3 has 13 amino acids. Trimming pared 5 bases from V and 8 bases from J, leaving 10 bases between. CDR3 protein: CASSPTVDSPLHF. DNA for the CDR3: TGTGCCAGCAGTCCGACAGTTGATTCACCCCTCCACTTT.

The chain employs TRBV6-1 and TRBJ2-1; possibly TRBD2 for D (5 bases). The CDR3 has 19 amino acids. The V end was cut by 3 bases, the J end by 0 bases, with 21 bases between. The germline V gene has CDR1 MNHNS and CDR2 SASEGT. The CDR3 nucleotides are TGTGCCAGCAGTGACCCCCGATACTGGACGGGGAGCTCCTACAATGAGCAGTTCTTC. Its translation: CASSDPRYWTGSSYNEQFF.

The chain links TRBV30 to TRBJ1-2; 8 bases map to TRBD1. The CDR3 has 13 residues. Germline V gene lookup returns CDR1 GTSNPN and CDR2 SVGIG (reference sequence). Trimming took 4 bases from V and 4 from J; bases not matched to a gene: 5. The CDR3: CAWIPQGAYGYTF. The CDR3 nucleotides read TGTGCCTGGATCCCTCAGGGGGCCTATGGCTACACCTTC. Using reference TRBV30 and TRBJ1-2 for the parts outside the CDR3, the full variable domain is SQTIHQWPATLVQPVGSPLSLECTVEGTSNPNLYWYRQAAGRGLQLLFYSVGIGQISSEVPQNLSASRPQDRQFILSSKKLLLSDSGFYLCAWIPQGAYGYTFGSGTRLTVV.